This T cell receptor (beta chain) was recovered during a study of blood T cell repertoires in COVID-19. About the research overall: Acute-phase and convalescent COVID-19 samples originated in the United States, Italy and Spain.

TCRdb's table, derived via immunoSEQ multiplex PCR, lists solely in-frame clones and lacks some. The sample includes about 320,000 clones, 65% to 90% seen only once; the top ten take just over 7%. Germline-derived CDR1 and CDR2 are SGDLS and YYNGEE. The CDR3 consists of 17 residues. V gave up 3 bases and J gave up 3 bases, with 19 bases separating them. Sequencing was done on a sample of peripheral blood. The V call is TRBV9, the J call TRBJ2-1; D might be TRBD2 (7 bases). This receptor was obtained from a human donor in a cohort sampled during active COVID-19. CDR3 in amino acids: CASSEQLGGQIYNEQFF. The CDR3 DNA follows: TGTGCCAGCAGCGAGCAACTCGGGGGGCAGATCTACAATGAGCAGTTCTTC.